This TCR beta chain stems from a study of cytomegalovirus exposure and HLA in healthy donors. The PCR had 60 Vbeta and 13 Jbeta primers. Repertoires were generated with immunoSEQ multiplex PCR, while TCRdb's copy carries only in-frame clones and drops some. Among roughly 110,000 clones, approximately 71% were seen once, and the ten largest hold about 2.3%. Study-level findings and limits: According to the study, 160 or so TCR beta chains were cytomegalovirus-associated. Many donors carried some public TCRs, although rarity characterized most TCR sequences. Productive status was seen about 90% or about 30% of the time for most TCR beta V segments in an earlier analysis. What TCR beta sequences reportedly achieved was accurate prediction of HLA-A and HLA-B alleles in most subjects.

The CDR3 covers 18 residues. Notes on this clone: What it binds is unknown.

The specimen was PBMCs. V and J are TRBV21-1 and TRBJ1-5; TRBD1, the table's D call, was not compared with the DNA. TRBV21-1 is a pseudogene. This TCR was sampled from a man between 40 and 49 years old in good health and CMV-seronegative. CDR3 in DNA: TGTGCCAGCAGCCCCAGGGGGTCCCTACTTGGGATCAATCAGCCCCAGCATTTT. This encodes CASSPRGSLLGINQPQHF.